The present TCR beta chain was sequenced within a study of blood T cell repertoires in COVID-19. Turning to the study itself: Some COVID-19 samples were acute and others convalescent; all came from the United States, Italy and Spain.

The CDR3 extends over 13 amino acids. Germline assignment: CDR1 SGHTS and CDR2 YDEGEE. The V and J ends lost 3 bases and 5 bases, in that order; junction bases with no gene match: 2. Cohorts were based on clinical histories the participants reported. Resolution of symptoms, clearance, or two negative PCRs was present in recovered Cohort 3 donors. The data were produced by immunoSEQ multiplex PCR, yet TCRdb's version contains in-frame clones alone and is incomplete. The sample shows 310,000 or so clones, approximately 88% of them seen only once. This TCR derives from a woman younger than 30 who had recovered from COVID-19. The sequencing input was PBMCs or T cells enriched from blood (not recorded which). The chain uses TRBV5-8 and TRBJ1-5; 7 positions agree with TRBD1. CDR3 DNA: TGTGCCAGCAGCTCCGACAGGGATCAGCCCCAGCATTTT. It yields the protein CASSSDRDQPQHF.